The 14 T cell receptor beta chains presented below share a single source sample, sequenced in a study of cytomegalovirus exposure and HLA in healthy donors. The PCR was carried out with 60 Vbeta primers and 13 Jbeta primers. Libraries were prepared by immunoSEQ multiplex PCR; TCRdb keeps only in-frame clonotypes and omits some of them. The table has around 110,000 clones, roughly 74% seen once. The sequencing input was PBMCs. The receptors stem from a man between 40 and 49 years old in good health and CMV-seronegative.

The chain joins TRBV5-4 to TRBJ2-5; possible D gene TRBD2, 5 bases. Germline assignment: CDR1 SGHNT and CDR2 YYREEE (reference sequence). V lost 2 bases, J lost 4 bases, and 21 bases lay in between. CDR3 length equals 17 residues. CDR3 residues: CASSLSWASGSGETQYF. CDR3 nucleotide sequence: TGTGCCAGCAGCTTAAGTTGGGCGTCGGGGTCTGGAGAGACCCAGTACTTC.

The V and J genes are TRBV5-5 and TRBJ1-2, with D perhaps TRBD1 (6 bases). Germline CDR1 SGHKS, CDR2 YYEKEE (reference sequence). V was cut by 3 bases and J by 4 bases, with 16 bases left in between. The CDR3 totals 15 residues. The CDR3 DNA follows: TGTGCCAGCAGCTATCTCAAGGACAGCCCCTATGGCTACACCTTC. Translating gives CASSYLKDSPYGYTF. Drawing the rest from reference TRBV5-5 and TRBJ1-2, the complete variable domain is DAGVTQSPTHLIKTRGQQVTLRCSPISGHKSVSWYQQVLGQGPQFIFQYYEKEERGRGNFPDRFSARQFPNYSSELNVNALLLGDSALYLCASSYLKDSPYGYTFGSGTRLTVV.

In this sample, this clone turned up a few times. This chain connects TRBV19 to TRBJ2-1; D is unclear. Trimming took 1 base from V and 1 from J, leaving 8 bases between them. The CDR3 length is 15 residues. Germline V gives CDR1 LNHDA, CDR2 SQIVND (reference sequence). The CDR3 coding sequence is TGTGCCAGTAGTATAGGCTCAGGTTCCTACAATGAGCAGTTCTTC. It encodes CASSIGSGSYNEQFF.

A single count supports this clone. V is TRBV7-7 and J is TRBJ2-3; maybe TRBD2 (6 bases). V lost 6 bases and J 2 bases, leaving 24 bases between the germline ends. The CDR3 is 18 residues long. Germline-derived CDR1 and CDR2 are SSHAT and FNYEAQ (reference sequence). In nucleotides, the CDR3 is TGTGCCAGCAGTCCTGGCCTAAGGATGGGGGGAAACACAGATACGCAGTATTTT. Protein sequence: CASSPGLRMGGNTDTQYF. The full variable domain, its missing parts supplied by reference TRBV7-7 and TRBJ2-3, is GAGVSQSPRYKVTKRGQDVTLRCDPISSHATLYWYQQALGQGPEFLTYFNYEAQPDKSGLPSDRFSAERPEGSISTLTIQRTEQRDSAMYRCASSPGLRMGGNTDTQYFGPGTRLTVL.

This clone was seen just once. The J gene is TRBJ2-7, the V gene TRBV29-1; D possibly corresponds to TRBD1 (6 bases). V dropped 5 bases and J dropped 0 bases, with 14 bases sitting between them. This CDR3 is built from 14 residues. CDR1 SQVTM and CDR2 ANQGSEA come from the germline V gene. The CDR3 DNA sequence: TGCAGCGTTCAGAATACAGGGAGCTCCTACGAGCAGTACTTC. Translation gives CSVQNTGSSYEQYF.

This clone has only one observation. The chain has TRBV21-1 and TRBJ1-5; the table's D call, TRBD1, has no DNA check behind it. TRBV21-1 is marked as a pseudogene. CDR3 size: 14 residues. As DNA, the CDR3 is TGTGCCAGCAGCTTGGCAGTCAAGAATCAGCCCCAGCATTTT. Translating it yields CASSLAVKNQPQHF.

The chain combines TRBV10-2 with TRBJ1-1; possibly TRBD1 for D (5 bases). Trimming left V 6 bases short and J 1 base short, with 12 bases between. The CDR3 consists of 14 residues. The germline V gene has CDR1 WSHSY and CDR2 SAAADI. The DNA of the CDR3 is TGCGCCAGCAGGGCGGGACGAAGGAACACTGAAGCTTTCTTT. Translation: CASRAGRRNTEAFF.

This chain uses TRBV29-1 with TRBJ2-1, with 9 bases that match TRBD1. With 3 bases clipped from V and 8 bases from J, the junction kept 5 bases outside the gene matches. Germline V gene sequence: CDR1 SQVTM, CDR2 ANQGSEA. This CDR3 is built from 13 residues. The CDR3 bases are TGCAGCGTTGATGGGACAGGGAGAGATGAGCAGTTCTTC. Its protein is CSVDGTGRDEQFF.

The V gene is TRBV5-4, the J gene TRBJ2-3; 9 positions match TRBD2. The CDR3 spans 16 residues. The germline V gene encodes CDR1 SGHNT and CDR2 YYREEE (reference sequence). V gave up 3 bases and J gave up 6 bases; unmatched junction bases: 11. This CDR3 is CASSSGTLAGMDTQYF. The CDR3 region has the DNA TGTGCCAGCAGCTCTGGGACGCTAGCGGGGATGGATACGCAGTATTTT.

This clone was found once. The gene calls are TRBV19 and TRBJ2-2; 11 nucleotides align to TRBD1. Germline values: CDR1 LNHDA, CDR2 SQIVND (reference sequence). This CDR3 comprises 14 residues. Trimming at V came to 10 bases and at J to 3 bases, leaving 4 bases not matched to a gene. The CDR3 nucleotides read TGTGCCACCACGGACAGGGGGCACACCGGGGAGCTGTTTTTT. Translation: CATTDRGHTGELFF.

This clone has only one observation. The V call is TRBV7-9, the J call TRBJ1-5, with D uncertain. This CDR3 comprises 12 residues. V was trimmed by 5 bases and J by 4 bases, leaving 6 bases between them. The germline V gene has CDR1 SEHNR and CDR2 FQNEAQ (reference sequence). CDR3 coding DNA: TGTGCCAGCAGCCTATCTAATCAGCCCCAGCATTTT. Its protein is CASSLSNQPQHF.

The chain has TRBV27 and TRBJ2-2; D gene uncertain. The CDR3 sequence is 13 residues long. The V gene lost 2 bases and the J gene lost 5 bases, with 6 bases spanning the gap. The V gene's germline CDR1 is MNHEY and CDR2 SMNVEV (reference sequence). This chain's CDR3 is CASSLRATGELFF. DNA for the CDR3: TGTGCCAGCAGTTTAAGAGCGACCGGGGAGCTGTTTTTT.

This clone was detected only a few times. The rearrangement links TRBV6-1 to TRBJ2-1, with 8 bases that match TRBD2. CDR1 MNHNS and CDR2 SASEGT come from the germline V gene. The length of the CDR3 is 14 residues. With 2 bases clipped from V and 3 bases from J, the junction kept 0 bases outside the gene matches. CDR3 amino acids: CASSESGGYNEQFF. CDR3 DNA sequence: TGTGCCAGCAGTGAAAGCGGGGGCTACAATGAGCAGTTCTTC.

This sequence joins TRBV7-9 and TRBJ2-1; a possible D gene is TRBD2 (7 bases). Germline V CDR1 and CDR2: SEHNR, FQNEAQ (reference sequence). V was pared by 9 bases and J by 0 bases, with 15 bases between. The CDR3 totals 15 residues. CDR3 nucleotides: TGTGCCAGTCATGGGGGGGCTAGCTCCTACAATGAGCAGTTCTTC. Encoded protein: CASHGGASSYNEQFF.